This is a list of T cell receptor beta chains from one sample in a study of T cell clones after liver transplantation. The protocol was immunoSEQ multiplex PCR, while the TCRdb copy is restricted to in-frame clones and leaves out a portion. Among about 21,000 clones listed, 85% to 95% were seen once. The material sequenced was CD8+ T cells from blood, taken roughly 26 months after liver transplant. The source is a human patient who received a liver transplant. Some of the T cells might come from the graft donor. Both conserved end residues are part of each CDR3. A D gene is named only where the DNA matches it firmly. Part of the rows lack a size; the others show once, few, many or a class for expanded clones.

TRBJ2-1,.,.,TRBV5-1,TGCGCCAGCAGCCCGCTAAGTGGACGGGCCGGCAATGAGCAGTTCTTC,CASSPLSGRAGNEQFF
TRBJ2-5,once,TRBD2,TRBV2,TGTGCCAGCGGGACTAGCACCCGGGAGACCCAGTACTTC,CASGTSTRETQYF
TRBJ2-7,.,.,TRBV6-6,TGTGCCAGCAGTTACGGGGCGGGATCCTCCTACGAGCAGTACTTC,CASSYGAGSSYEQYF
TRBJ2-3,.,.,TRBV7-9,TGTGCCAGCAGCCCGCGGGATCCATACCCAGATACGCAGTATTTT,CASSPRDPYPDTQYF
TRBJ2-7,.,.,TRBV11-2,TGTGCCAGCAGCCATGTTGGGGCCTACGAGCAGTACTTC,CASSHVGAYEQYF
TRBJ1-1,.,.,TRBV7-8,TGTGCCAGCAGCTCGAGGACAGTCATGAACACTGAAGCTTTCTTT,CASSSRTVMNTEAFF
TRBJ1-2,.,.,TRBV19,TGTGCCAGTAGTATAGACAGGACAGCCCCTAACTATGGCTACACCTTC,CASSIDRTAPNYGYTF
TRBJ2-7,few,TRBD1,TRBV4-2,TGTGCCAGCACTTGGACAGGCGCCGACGAGCAGTACTTC,CASTWTGADEQYF
TRBJ2-5,once,.,TRBV5-1,TGCGCCAGCAGCGCGGTGGCAGGGCGCCCGGAGACCCAGTACTTC,CASSAVAGRPETQYF
TRBJ2-1,.,TRBD2,TRBV27,TGTGCCAGCAGTTTTGCGGGACTAGCGGGCAGTGAGCAGTTCTTC,CASSFAGLAGSEQFF
TRBJ2-1,.,TRBD2,TRBV19,TGTGCCAGTACCGGCGGGAGGGCCTGGGGGGAGCAGTTCTTC,CASTGGRAWGEQFF
TRBJ1-2,.,TRBD1,TRBV7-8,TGTGCCAGCAGCTTACAGGGGGCGCGGTATGGCTACACCTTC,CASSLQGARYGYTF
TRBJ2-1,.,.,TRBV27,TGTGCCAGCAGTCACCTCAACACGAATGAGCAGTTCTTC,CASSHLNTNEQFF
TRBJ2-3,once,TRBD2,TRBV7-3,TGTGCCAGCAGCAGGACTAGCGGAAGCACAGATACGCAGTATTTT,CASSRTSGSTDTQYF
TRBJ1-2,.,TRBD1,TRBV27,TGTGCCAGCTCTCTTCAGGGGGGCAACTATGGCTACACCTTC,CASSLQGGNYGYTF
TRBJ1-4,.,.,TRBV9,TGTGCCAGCAGCAGGGGCGGTGGTGAAAAACTGTTTTTT,CASSRGGGEKLFF
TRBJ2-5,.,.,TRBV27,TGTGCCAGCATGACCGGGACTCAAGAGACCCAGTACTTC,CASMTGTQETQYF
TRBJ2-2,.,.,TRBV6-4,TGTGCCAGCTCCACCCCCGGGGGAAGGCGGGCGAAGAACACCGGGGAGCTGTTTTTT,CASSTPGGRRAKNTGELFF
TRBJ2-1,.,TRBD2,TRBV30,TGTGCCTGGAGTGTAGGGGTAGCGGGTGCTAGTGAGCAGTTCTTC,CAWSVGVAGASEQFF
TRBJ2-5,.,.,TRBV10-2,TGCGCCAGCAGTGAGTCTCCAGGTGGACAAGAGACCCAGTACTTC,CASSESPGGQETQYF
TRBJ2-3,.,TRBD2,TRBV4-3,TGCGCCAGCAGCCAAGGCTCCGGACCGGGAGGGGTAGCAGATACGCAGTATTTT,CASSQGSGPGGVADTQYF
TRBJ1-2,once,.,TRBV9,TGTGCCAGCAGCGCCAACGGGCGGCACACCTTC,CASSANGRHTF
TRBJ2-3,.,.,TRBV2,TGTGCCAGCAGTGGAGGGGACGGGAGCACAGATACGCAGTATTTT,CASSGGDGSTDTQYF
TRBJ2-7,.,TRBD1,TRBV19,TGTGCCAGTACACCGGGACAGGGATTCTACGAGCAGTACTTC,CASTPGQGFYEQYF
TRBJ2-7,once,TRBD2,TRBV7-9,TGTGCCAGCAGCTCCGGACTAGCGGGGGTAAGCTCCTACGAGCAGTACTTC,CASSSGLAGVSSYEQYF
TRBJ1-3,.,.,TRBV9,TGTGCCAGCAGCGCCCAGGGGCAGAGAAACACCATATATTTT,CASSAQGQRNTIYF
TRBJ2-1,.,TRBD1,TRBV28,TGTGCCAGCAGTCCGCGGACAGGGGGCAATGAGCAGTTCTTC,CASSPRTGGNEQFF